Listed here are 23 T cell receptor beta chains from one sample, sequenced in a study of blood T cell repertoires in COVID-19. Generated by immunoSEQ multiplex PCR, the TCRdb table keeps only in-frame clones and is missing some. Of about 130,000 clones listed, 85% are singletons. Sequencing was carried out using peripheral blood. Receptors were obtained from a man older than 75 with active or convalescent COVID-19.

This rearrangement joins TRBV7-9 to TRBJ2-3; 9 nucleotides agree with TRBD2. J gave up 1 base and V 2 bases, and 1 base lay outside the gene matches. From germline, CDR1 is SEHNR and CDR2 FQNEAQ (reference sequence). CDR3 length: 15 residues. As DNA, the CDR3 is TGTGCCAGCAGCTTACGGACTAGCGGCACAGATACGCAGTATTTT. Protein: CASSLRTSGTDTQYF. Variable domain in full (rest from reference TRBV7-9 and TRBJ2-3): DTGVSQNPRHKITKRGQNVTFRCDPISEHNRLYWYRQTLGQGPEFLTYFQNEAQLEKSRLLSDRFSAERPKGSFSTLEIQRTEQGDSAMYLCASSLRTSGTDTQYFGPGTRLTVL.

This clone appeared a few times. The chain combines TRBV6-2 or TRBV6-3 with TRBJ2-1; TRBD2 matches 13 bases. The V gene's germline CDR1 is MNHEY and CDR2 SVGEGT. Trimming at V came to 2 bases and at J to 0 bases, leaving 4 bases not matched to a gene. The CDR3 spans 18 residues. The DNA for the CDR3 is TGTGCCAGCAGTTACGGGGGACTAGCGGGACGCTCCTACAATGAGCAGTTCTTC. This sequence encodes CASSYGGLAGRSYNEQFF.

The rearrangement uses TRBV28 and TRBJ1-2, with D unresolved. CDR1 is MDHEN, CDR2 SYDVKM, per germline. V was pared by 6 bases and J by 3 bases, with 11 bases between. This CDR3 comprises 13 residues. DNA for the CDR3: TGTGCCAGCAGAATGACACCTGACTATGGCTACACCTTC. It encodes CASRMTPDYGYTF.

The gene calls are TRBV6-5 and TRBJ2-5; D is possibly TRBD1 (6 bases). This CDR3 comprises 14 residues. Trimming removed 6 bases at V and 1 base at J, with 12 bases between. The V gene's germline CDR1 is MNHEY and CDR2 SVGAGI. CDR3: CASRKTGRQETQYF. The CDR3 DNA is TGTGCCAGCAGGAAGACAGGACGCCAAGAGACCCAGTACTTC.

This rearrangement joins TRBV7-2 to TRBJ1-2; 8 nucleotides agree with TRBD1. CDR1 SGHTA and CDR2 FQGNSA come from the germline V gene. V lost 5 bases and J lost 2; bases outside the gene matches: 4. The CDR3 loop spans 14 amino acids. CDR3 loop: CASSKDRVNYGYTF. The CDR3 DNA reads TGTGCCAGCAGCAAGGACAGGGTAAACTATGGCTACACCTTC.

The chain links TRBV6-5 to TRBJ2-3; D may correspond to TRBD1 or TRBD2 (7 bases each). This CDR3 contains 14 residues. The V gene's germline CDR1 is MNHEY and CDR2 SVGAGI. Trimming stripped 10 bases from V and 1 base from J, with 15 bases between. CDR3 coding DNA: TGTGCCACCAGGGGGGGGCGCGGCACAGATACGCAGTATTTT. Its translation: CATRGGRGTDTQYF.

This chain connects TRBV5-1 to TRBJ2-1, with 14 bases fitting TRBD2. The V gene end was trimmed by 1 base and the J gene end by 9 bases; junction bases not matched to a gene: 12. The V gene's germline CDR1 is SGHRS and CDR2 YFSETQ. The CDR3 loop spans 18 amino acids. The CDR3 DNA reads as TGCGCCAGCAGCTTGCAAGGGACTAGCGGGAGTGGAGGGGGTGAGCAGTTCTTC. Its protein product is CASSLQGTSGSGGGEQFF. Filled out from reference TRBV5-1 and TRBJ2-1, the complete variable domain reads KAGVTQTPRYLIKTRGQQVTLSCSPISGHRSVSWYQQTPGQGLQFLFEYFSETQRNKGNFPGRFSGRQFSNSRSEMNVSTLELGDSALYLCASSLQGTSGSGGGEQFFGPGTRLTVL.

The V and J genes are TRBV25-1 and TRBJ1-2, with D maybe TRBD1 (5 bases). The germline V gene encodes CDR1 MGHDK and CDR2 SYGVNS. The CDR3 covers 14 residues. V lost 0 bases to trimming and J lost 4 bases, with 9 bases between them. The CDR3 reads CASSEYDRPYGYTF. In DNA form, the CDR3 reads TGTGCCAGCAGTGAATATGACAGACCCTATGGCTACACCTTC.

This clone was counted once. The chain couples TRBV29-1 to TRBJ2-1; 10 bases align to TRBD2. V was pared by 4 bases and J by 9 bases, with 15 bases of the junction left unmatched. This CDR3 spans 16 amino acids. Germline V CDR1 and CDR2: SQVTM, ANQGSEA. The CDR3 coding sequence is TGCAGCGTTGCCCATGGGGGAGCGGGAGGGCGGATTGAGCAGTTCTTC. Its protein is CSVAHGGAGGRIEQFF.

V is TRBV18 and J is TRBJ2-3; a possible D gene is TRBD1 (5 bases). Trimming pared 3 bases from V and 0 bases from J, leaving 10 bases between. CDR1 is KGHSH and CDR2 is LQKENI in the germline V gene. The CDR3 spans 15 residues. This chain's CDR3 is CASSPRASSTDTQYF. In DNA form, the CDR3 reads TGTGCCAGCTCACCCAGGGCCTCTAGCACAGATACGCAGTATTTT. The full variable domain, completed using reference TRBV18 and TRBJ2-3, is NAGVMQNPRHLVRRRGQEARLRCSPMKGHSHVYWYRQLPEEGLKFMVYLQKENIIDESGMPKERFSAEFPKEGPSILRIQQVVRGDSAAYFCASSPRASSTDTQYFGPGTRLTVL.

The chain joins TRBV7-3 to TRBJ2-7; 10 bases are shared with TRBD1. From germline, CDR1 is SGHTA and CDR2 FQGTGA. The CDR3 has 15 amino acids. V dropped 4 bases and J dropped 4; count of bases not matched to a gene: 7. CDR3 protein: CASSSKGQGLYEQYF. The CDR3 DNA is TGTGCCAGCAGCTCCAAGGGACAGGGGCTGTACGAGCAGTACTTC.

The chain joins TRBV29-1 to TRBJ2-1; TRBD2 matches at 10 bases. Germline V gene sequence: CDR1 SQVTM, CDR2 ANQGSEA. This CDR3 is built from 14 residues. The V gene end was trimmed by 3 bases and the J gene end by 8 bases; junction bases not matched to a gene: 7. CDR3 sequence reads: CSVDASGSPDEQFF. CDR3 sequence (DNA): TGCAGCGTTGATGCTAGCGGGAGCCCCGATGAGCAGTTCTTC.

The chain is built from TRBV3-1 (or the pseudogene TRBV3-2) and TRBJ1-5, with 9 nucleotides matching TRBD1. The germline V gene encodes CDR1 LGHDT and CDR2 YNNKEL (reference sequence). J lost 7 bases, V lost 5 bases, and 9 bases had no gene match. There are 15 residues in the CDR3. The CDR3 here is CASSAGTGKGQPQHF. CDR3 bases: TGTGCCAGCAGCGCCGGGACAGGGAAGGGCCAGCCCCAGCATTTT.

This clone was detected once. V gene TRBV6-6 combines with J gene TRBJ2-5; unclear D gene. CDR3 length: 12 residues. Germline values: CDR1 MNHNY, CDR2 SVGAGI (reference sequence). V was shortened by 1 base and J by 2 bases, with 2 bases between the two germline ends. CDR3 DNA: TGTGCCAGCAGTTACTTACAAGAGACCCAGTACTTC. This encodes CASSYLQETQYF.

This clone has more than one count but fewer than ten. This chain links TRBV28 with TRBJ1-5; D not resolved. The length of the CDR3 is 13 residues. Germline V gives CDR1 MDHEN, CDR2 SYDVKM. The V and J ends lost 7 bases and 7 bases respectively, with 14 bases between them. This CDR3 is CASTTARLQPQHF. In DNA form, the CDR3 reads TGTGCCAGCACTACGGCGAGGTTGCAGCCCCAGCATTTT.

The chain combines TRBV7-8 with TRBJ2-5, with 7 bases that match TRBD1. The CDR3 totals 15 residues. Germline V gene sequence: CDR1 SGHVS, CDR2 FQNEAQ. V trimming: 1 base; J trimming: 0 bases; junction bases outside the gene matches: 2. The CDR3 coding sequence is TGTGCCAGCAGCTTAGACAGGGGATACCAAGAGACCCAGTACTTC. It yields the protein CASSLDRGYQETQYF.

The chain combines TRBV4-1 with TRBJ1-3; maybe TRBD1 (5 bases). In germline, CDR1 is MGHRA, CDR2 YSYEKL. The CDR3 extends over 15 amino acids. V lost 1 base, J lost 4 bases, and 11 bases lay in between. CDR3 in amino acids: CASSQAPGRGNTIYF. CDR3 nucleotides: TGCGCCAGCAGCCAAGCTCCAGGGAGGGGAAACACCATATATTTT.

V usage is TRBV6-5 and J usage is TRBJ2-7; 7 bases match TRBD1. Germline CDR1 reads MNHEY; CDR2 reads SVGAGI. J gave up 4 bases and V 7 bases, and 7 bases lay outside the gene matches. The CDR3 has 13 residues. CDR3 amino acids: CASTPGGAYEQYF. The DNA of the CDR3 is TGTGCCAGCACTCCAGGGGGTGCATACGAGCAGTACTTC.

The V call is TRBV6-5, the J call TRBJ2-3; 11 nucleotides line up with TRBD2. This CDR3 is 16 amino acids long. CDR1 is MNHEY and CDR2 is SVGAGI in the germline V gene. Germline trimming cut 2 bases from V and 4 bases from J; bases unmatched to any gene: 5. CDR3 region: CASSYQGLAEADTQYF. In DNA, the CDR3 is TGTGCCAGCAGTTACCAGGGACTAGCGGAGGCAGATACGCAGTATTTT.

CDR3 sequence reads: CASSWGTSGYQETQYF. In DNA, the CDR3 is TGCGCCAGCAGCTGGGGGACTAGCGGGTACCAAGAGACCCAGTACTTC. The chain uses TRBV5-1 and TRBJ2-5; 12 nucleotides agree with TRBD2. Germline-derived CDR1 and CDR2 are SGHRS and YFSETQ. The length of the CDR3 is 16 residues. V trimming: 3 bases; J trimming: 0 bases; junction bases outside the gene matches: 3.

V usage is TRBV19 and J usage is TRBJ1-1; D is ambiguous. The CDR3 spans 15 residues. V was shortened by 6 bases and J by 0 bases, with 14 bases between the two germline ends. The V gene's germline CDR1 is LNHDA and CDR2 SQIVND (reference sequence). CDR3 coding DNA: TGTGCCAGTAGCGCTTGGGCAGGCGTGAACACTGAAGCTTTCTTT. This gives the protein CASSAWAGVNTEAFF.

The chain links TRBV5-1 to TRBJ2-5; 7 bases match TRBD1. The ends lost 0 bases at V and 5 bases at J; junction bases unmatched: 4. This CDR3 has 14 residues. The germline gives CDR1 SGHRS, CDR2 YFSETQ. The CDR3 spells CASSLGQGLETQYF. For the CDR3, the DNA is TGCGCCAGCAGCTTGGGACAGGGTCTGGAGACCCAGTACTTC.

The rearrangement links TRBV6-5 to TRBJ2-4, with TRBD2 matching over 7 bases. V was pared by 5 bases and J by 5 bases, with 3 bases of the junction left unmatched. The CDR3 has 13 amino acids. Germline CDR1 reads MNHEY; CDR2 reads SVGAGI. CDR3 sequence (DNA): TGTGCCAGCAGTAAGCGGGGACAAAACATTCAGTACTTC. Protein sequence: CASSKRGQNIQYF.